This passage covers 20 T cell receptor beta chains from one sample sequenced in a study of cytomegalovirus exposure and HLA in healthy donors. This table comes from immunoSEQ multiplex PCR, and its TCRdb copy is limited to in-frame clones, with some not included. The sample carries about 140,000 clones, roughly 87% recorded once. Sequencing was carried out using PBMCs. The receptors derive from a man between 18 and 35 years old in good health and CMV-seropositive.

CDR3 sequence reads: CASSGQGATGELFF. The DNA for the CDR3 is TGTGCCAGCAGCGGTCAGGGGGCGACCGGGGAGCTGTTTTTT. V usage is TRBV9 and J usage is TRBJ2-2, with 8 bases that match TRBD1. This CDR3 has 14 amino acids. Germline V gene lookup returns CDR1 SGDLS and CDR2 YYNGEE. V shed 3 bases, J shed 5 bases, and the junction held 3 bases outside the gene matches.

The rearrangement joins TRBV2 to TRBJ1-1; no firm D call. V was pared by 6 bases and J by 5 bases, with 13 bases between. CDR3 length: 13 amino acids. Germline-derived CDR1 and CDR2 are SNHLY and FYNNEI. The CDR3 reads CASSSEVSTEAFF. The CDR3 nucleotides read TGTGCCAGCAGCTCAGAAGTAAGTACTGAAGCTTTCTTT.

The rearrangement uses TRBV7-9 and TRBJ2-3; TRBD2 matches at 7 bases. CDR1 SEHNR and CDR2 FQNEAQ come from the germline V gene (reference sequence). The ends lost 4 bases at V and 0 bases at J; junction bases unmatched: 4. This CDR3 comprises 15 residues. Written as DNA, the CDR3 is TGTGCCAGCAGCTCCGCGGGGGATAGCACAGATACGCAGTATTTT. Protein sequence: CASSSAGDSTDTQYF.

This chain links TRBV27 with TRBJ2-7; TRBD1 aligns across 8 bases. There are 16 residues in the CDR3. CDR1 is MNHEY, CDR2 SMNVEV, per germline (reference sequence). V lost 3 bases, J lost 0 bases, and 7 bases stayed unmatched. CDR3 nucleotide sequence: TGTGCCAGCAGTTTCACTGGACAGGGCGACTCCTACGAGCAGTACTTC. This encodes CASSFTGQGDSYEQYF.

The chain uses TRBV6-5 and TRBJ1-2; possibly TRBD1 for D (6 bases). V was pared by 0 bases and J by 14 bases, with 25 bases between. There are 16 residues in the CDR3. Germline CDR1 and CDR2: MNHEY and SVGAGI. CDR3 amino acids: CASSYSVKLIGRGETF. The CDR3 nucleotides are TGTGCCAGCAGTTACTCGGTTAAGTTAATAGGCAGGGGAGAAACCTTC.

The rearrangement links TRBV27 to TRBJ2-4; 7 positions agree with TRBD2. This CDR3 region has 16 residues. Germline V gene data show CDR1 as MNHEY and CDR2 as SMNVEV (reference sequence). The ends lost 0 bases at V and 5 bases at J; junction bases unmatched: 7. The CDR3 coding sequence is TGTGCCAGCAGTTTATCGGGGGAGGGGCTAGAAAACATTCAGTACTTC. Amino acid sequence: CASSLSGEGLENIQYF.

In its sample, this clone was seen once. The chain recombines TRBV13 with TRBJ2-1; D unclear. The CDR3 extends over 13 amino acids. Looked up from germline, CDR1 is PRHDT and CDR2 is FYEKMQ (reference sequence). Trimming stripped 7 bases from V and 5 bases from J, with 12 bases between. CDR3 DNA sequence: TGTGCCAGCATTGCGCGTCCTAACAATGAGCAGTTCTTC. Its protein is CASIARPNNEQFF. Together with reference TRBV13 and TRBJ2-1, the CDR3 gives the full variable domain: AAGVIQSPRHLIKEKRETATLKCYPIPRHDTVYWYQQGPGQDPQFLISFYEKMQSDKGSIPDRFSAQQFSDYHSELNMSSLELGDSALYFCASIARPNNEQFFGPGTRLTVL.

The J gene is TRBJ1-2, the V gene TRBV2, with TRBD1 matching over 8 bases. The CDR3 extends over 13 amino acids. V lost 2 bases and J lost 7; bases outside the gene matches: 3. In germline, CDR1 is SNHLY, CDR2 FYNNEI. Written as DNA, the CDR3 is TGTGCCAGCAGTGAACAGGGGGCTTCTGGCTACACCTTC. As protein: CASSEQGASGYTF.

CDR3 nucleotide sequence: TGTGCCAGTAGCTCCATGGGGGGGGAGACCCAGTACTTC. Its translation: CASSSMGGETQYF. V and J are TRBV19 and TRBJ2-5, with 7 nucleotides matching TRBD2. In germline, CDR1 is LNHDA, CDR2 SQIVND (reference sequence). This CDR3 spans 13 amino acids. J lost 5 bases, V lost 6 bases, and 6 bases had no gene match.

V is TRBV7-2 and J is TRBJ2-7; 7 bases fit TRBD1. Germline CDR1 and CDR2: SGHTA and FQGNSA. Trimming took 5 bases from V and 4 from J; bases not matched to a gene: 8. CDR3 length: 14 residues. CDR3: CASSLKTGWYEQYF. For the CDR3, the DNA is TGTGCCAGCAGCCTGAAGACAGGGTGGTACGAGCAGTACTTC.

V usage is TRBV4-1 and J usage is TRBJ1-5; a possible D gene is TRBD1 (5 bases). The CDR3 covers 14 residues. V gave up 4 bases and J gave up 0 bases, with 7 bases separating them. Germline V gene lookup returns CDR1 MGHRA and CDR2 YSYEKL. This CDR3 reads CASSPTVSNQPQHF. The CDR3 DNA is TGCGCCAGCAGCCCGACAGTTAGCAATCAGCCCCAGCATTTT.

Remarks on this clone: This same CDR3 is encoded by further DNA sequences in the sample. V usage is TRBV7-9 and J usage is TRBJ1-1; a weak D match, TRBD1 (6 bases). The CDR3 covers 14 residues. Germline CDR1 reads SEHNR; CDR2 reads FQNEAQ (reference sequence). V lost 4 bases and J 0 bases, leaving 9 bases between the germline ends. The CDR3 sequence is CASSSGTLNTEAFF. DNA of the CDR3: TGTGCCAGCAGCTCCGGGACATTGAACACTGAAGCTTTCTTT.

The chain carries TRBV6-5 and TRBJ2-7, with 9 bases fitting TRBD2. Germline V lookup: CDR1 MNHEY, CDR2 SVGAGI. The CDR3 length is 14 residues. V was clipped by 3 bases and J by 3 bases; unmatched bases: 3. DNA for the CDR3: TGTGCCAGCAGTTATGTAGCGGGAGTCTACGAGCAGTACTTC. Its translation is CASSYVAGVYEQYF.

V is TRBV11-2 and J is TRBJ1-5, with D perhaps TRBD1 (6 bases). The CDR3 is 15 amino acids. Between the trimmed V and J ends, which lost 0 bases and 6 bases, there was a span of 12 bases. The germline CDR1 and CDR2 sequences are SGHAT and FQNNGV. CDR3: CASSLDGGRGQPQHF. The CDR3 DNA is TGTGCCAGCAGCTTAGATGGCGGCAGGGGTCAGCCCCAGCATTTT.

The chain is built from TRBV5-1 and TRBJ1-1, with TRBD1 matching over 11 bases. The germline V gene has CDR1 SGHRS and CDR2 YFSETQ. V lost 4 bases, J lost 1 base, and 9 bases stayed unmatched. The length of the CDR3 is 17 residues. The CDR3 bases are TGCGCCAGCAGCGTGGACAGGGGGCTTAGAGGGAACACTGAAGCTTTCTTT. This gives the protein CASSVDRGLRGNTEAFF.

This clone appeared a single time. This sequence joins TRBV9 and TRBJ2-5; D remains ambiguous. CDR1 and CDR2 from the germline V gene are SGDLS and YYNGEE. Trimming removed 0 bases at V and 5 bases at J, with 5 bases between. This CDR3 is 12 amino acids long. The CDR3 nucleotides read TGTGCCAGCAGCGTAGTGAGGGAGACCCAGTACTTC. Translated, it gives CASSVVRETQYF.

The CDR3 loop reads CASSLRPGSGRFTGELFF. The CDR3 DNA reads as TGTGCCAGCAGCCTTCGGCCCGGTAGCGGGAGGTTCACCGGGGAGCTGTTTTTT. V is TRBV14 and J is TRBJ2-2, with 10 bases lining up with TRBD2. With V trimmed by 4 bases and J by 4 bases, 12 bases remained unmatched. Germline CDR1 SGHDN, CDR2 FVKESK. There are 18 residues in the CDR3.

This CDR3 is CASSPLIPSTDTQYF. In DNA, the CDR3 is TGTGCCAGCAGTCCACTCATACCTAGCACAGATACGCAGTATTTT. The chain employs TRBV27 and TRBJ2-3; no clear D gene. CDR1 and CDR2 (germline): MNHEY, SMNVEV (reference sequence). The CDR3 has 15 residues. V was cut by 5 bases and J by 0 bases, with 12 bases left in between.

The gene calls are TRBV10-1 and TRBJ1-1; D unresolved. CDR1 is WNHNN and CDR2 is SYGVQD in the germline V gene (reference sequence). V lost 7 bases and J lost 0, with 9 bases in between. The CDR3 consists of 13 residues. For the CDR3, the DNA is TGCGCCAGCACCAGAGGGATGAACACTGAAGCTTTCTTT. This encodes CASTRGMNTEAFF.

V is TRBV19 and J is TRBJ1-3; D is unclear. The length of the CDR3 is 13 residues. Looked up from germline, CDR1 is LNHDA and CDR2 is SQIVND (reference sequence). V was shortened by 3 bases and J by 5 bases, with 8 bases between the two germline ends. The CDR3 bases are TGTGCCAGTAGTATTGACATTAGAAACACCATATATTTT. Translating gives CASSIDIRNTIYF.